This T cell receptor beta chain was obtained from a study of T cells expressing NK-cell markers. In regard to this clonotype: Its cognate antigen is unknown.

Germline CDR1 reads LNHDA; CDR2 reads SQIVND (reference sequence). The CDR3 spans 12 residues. The study, taken as a whole, reports: Of the CD8+ T cell pool in about 6 donors, roughly 1.0-8% was accounted for by dominant NKG2C+ clonotypes.

The TCR beta cDNA came from 5'RACE template switching with UMIs. TCRdb reprocessed the 5' RACE reads and stores each CDR3 protein as one record, lacking DNA. The listing records under 200,000 distinct CDR3 sequences. The chain uses TRBV19 and TRBJ1-5; TCRdb indicates TRBD1, and absent DNA this call remains unverified. Sequencing was performed on blood T cells: a sorted CD56 or NKG2C T cell subset, CD4+ or CD8+ T cells, or bulk PBMC T cells (not recorded which). The TCR sequence derives from a woman aged 18-69 years in good health. CDR3 protein: CATGPERQPQHF.